Below, one TCR beta chain is given with its context. This sample was included in a study of blood T cell repertoires in COVID-19. Germline V gives CDR1 MDHEN, CDR2 SYDVKM. CDR3 length equals 14 residues. Between the trimmed V and J ends, which lost 2 bases and 5 bases, there was a span of 10 bases. Sequenced by immunoSEQ multiplex PCR; TCRdb stores in-frame clones only, minus some. The sample contains 200,000 to 250,000 clones, around 91% of which appear only once. V usage is TRBV28 and J usage is TRBJ1-5; D uncertain. Sequencing was carried out using PBMCs or T cells enriched from blood (not recorded which). The TCR comes from a woman in her late teens or twenties in a cohort exposed to, infected with or recovered from COVID-19 (not recorded which). CDR3 sequence (DNA): TGTGCCAGCAGTTTAACCAGCGGGTATCAGCCCCAGCATTTT. The encoded protein is CASSLTSGYQPQHF.